These T cell receptor beta chains were read from a single sample in a study of T cells of healthy individuals. TCRdb redid the calling of the 5' RACE reads with MiXCR, one entry per CDR3 protein. The sample yields 35,000 to 45,000 distinct CDR3 sequences, 4% to 5% seen once. Source of these receptors: a human donor in good health. CDR3s include the opening cysteine and the closing phenylalanine or tryptophan. The order of the fields is V gene, J gene, CDR3 protein.

TRBV7-7,TRBJ1-1,CASSPWTGGTEAFF
TRBV2,TRBJ1-5,CATNREQGGGQPQHF
TRBV5-5,TRBJ2-4,CASSLEAGGPVIQYF
TRBV12-3/TRBV12-4,TRBJ2-3,CASSLVGGLTDTQYF
TRBV5-1,TRBJ2-7,CASRLADSYEQYF
TRBV3-1,TRBJ2-5,CASSRQGPQETQYF
TRBV20-1,TRBJ2-1,CSASLWSSYNEQFF
TRBV20-1,TRBJ2-5,CSARGDRGPETQYF
TRBV25-1,TRBJ2-2,CATEERTPLGPGGGWYTGELFF
TRBV27,TRBJ2-5,CASSFAGGPQETQYF
TRBV7-8,TRBJ2-7,CASSLAPAMGSVTYEQYF
TRBV3-1,TRBJ2-2,CASSQVRTGPGELFF
TRBV9,TRBJ2-7,CASSERTGGYEQYF
TRBV11-2,TRBJ2-7,CASSFVPDRAGSGEQYF
TRBV7-9,TRBJ1-2,CASSLMQGEAAGYTF
TRBV2,TRBJ2-4,CASTAGPKNIQYF
TRBV10-3,TRBJ2-4,CAISEWRTSGGLAKNIQYF
TRBV7-2,TRBJ2-1,CASSLRWGGGNEQFF
TRBV9,TRBJ2-5,CASSPASAPAETQYF
TRBV2,TRBJ2-7,CASSEARSDQYF
TRBV2,TRBJ2-2,CAQGTGGVTGELFF
TRBV25-1,TRBJ2-3,CASSEGGGGTDTQYF
TRBV20-1,TRBJ2-5,CSARGGERGPQETQYF
TRBV3-1,TRBJ2-1,CASSQDGAGGHNEQFF
TRBV3-1,TRBJ1-1,CASSQDNTEAFF
TRBV2,TRBJ2-7,CASSERGGVPYEQYF
TRBV19,TRBJ2-7,CASSDPGRYEQYF
TRBV11-2,TRBJ1-1,CASSLAGTGGTEAFF
TRBV5-5,TRBJ1-5,CASSLEAGGHQPQHF
TRBV6-5,TRBJ2-3,CASSQDGGTQYF
TRBV15,TRBJ2-1,CATSRDGGLAGTVANEQFF
TRBV9,TRBJ1-1,CASSVSHMNTEAFF
TRBV12-3/TRBV12-4,TRBJ2-7,CASLSRGAGLYEQYF
TRBV15,TRBJ1-2,CATSRVRRELNYGYTF
TRBV3-1,TRBJ2-5,CASSQERDRGRGETQYF